This is a list of T cell receptor beta chains from one sample in a study of cytomegalovirus exposure and HLA in healthy donors. Libraries were prepared by immunoSEQ multiplex PCR; TCRdb keeps only in-frame clonotypes and omits some of them. The table records roughly 200,000 clones, roughly an eighth of them present only once. Sequenced: PBMCs. These receptors were obtained from a man aged 45 to 65 in good health and CMV-seropositive. Both conserved end residues are part of each CDR3. D genes are given only for firm matches. Where a row states a size, it is once, few, many or the class of an expanded clone; other rows omit it.

>TRBJ2-7|-|-|TRBV7-6
CASSQTRSSYEQYF
TGTGCCAGCAGCCAAACTAGGAGCTCCTACGAGCAGTACTTC
>TRBJ2-1|few|-|TRBV5-1
CASSLAGEPGTEQFF
TGCGCCAGCAGCTTGGCCGGGGAACCCGGGACAGAGCAGTTCTTC
>TRBJ1-2|few|TRBD1|TRBV10-2
CASSEPRQGANYGYTF
TGCGCCAGCAGTGAGCCAAGACAGGGGGCAAATTATGGCTACACCTTC
>TRBJ2-5|few|TRBD1|TRBV6-1
CASSGQGGETQYF
TGTGCCAGCAGTGGACAGGGTGGAGAGACCCAGTACTTC
>TRBJ1-2|few|TRBD1|TRBV9
CASSHSEGAGGYTF
TGTGCCAGCAGCCATAGTGAGGGGGCAGGCGGCTACACCTTC
>TRBJ1-6|few|TRBD1|TRBV10-2
CASTPGQGRSPLHF
TGCGCCAGCACCCCGGGACAGGGTCGTTCACCCCTCCACTTT
>TRBJ2-7|-|TRBD2|TRBV7-6
CASSPRRQGGDEQYF
TGTGCCAGCAGCCCTCGTAGGCAGGGAGGGGACGAGCAGTACTTC
>TRBJ1-1|-|TRBD1|TRBV14
CASSLPGQGQAFF
TGTGCCAGCAGCCTTCCCGGACAGGGGCAAGCTTTCTTT
>TRBJ1-2|few|-|TRBV13
CASSFSQYGYTF
TGTGCCAGCAGCTTCAGTCAATATGGCTACACCTTC
>TRBJ1-2|many|-|TRBV29-1
CSVHAVGDYGYTF
TGCAGCGTCCACGCCGTCGGTGACTATGGCTACACCTTC
>TRBJ1-2|-|TRBD1|TRBV7-9
CASSRQGVEGYTF
TGTGCCAGCAGCCGACAGGGTGTCGAAGGCTACACCTTC